A single sample is the source of the 17 T cell receptor beta chains below, sequenced in a study of control samples from healthy donors and cancer patients. Only in-frame clones appear in the TCRdb table, and some are missing; sequencing was by immunoSEQ multiplex PCR. The sample has around 130,000 clones, approximately 87% seen once. Sequencing used blood. The receptors originated from a man aged 30-40 years in good health.

J is TRBJ1-1 and V is TRBV3-1 (or the pseudogene TRBV3-2); 7 positions agree with TRBD1. The CDR3 covers 17 residues. V was pared by 0 bases and J by 0 bases, with 7 bases of the junction left unmatched. CDR1 is LGHDT, CDR2 YNNKEL, per germline (reference sequence). The CDR3 DNA reads TGTGCCAGCAGCCAAGAACAGGGGCGCAATATGAACACTGAAGCTTTCTTT. It specifies CASSQEQGRNMNTEAFF.

The chain combines TRBV7-8 with TRBJ2-4; D perhaps matches TRBD2 (6 bases). The germline V gene has CDR1 SGHVS and CDR2 FQNEAQ. The CDR3 length is 16 residues. V lost 4 bases, J lost 8 bases, and 21 bases lay in between. CDR3 sequence: CASSSLPSAPGDIQYF. Written as DNA, the CDR3 is TGTGCCAGCAGCTCCCTCCCTAGCGCCCCTGGGGACATTCAGTACTTC.

The chain is built from TRBV6-1 and TRBJ2-3; TRBD1 matches at 9 bases. Trimming at V came to 1 base and at J to 2 bases, leaving 4 bases not matched to a gene. CDR1 MNHNS and CDR2 SASEGT come from the germline V gene. The CDR3 totals 16 residues. The CDR3 coding sequence is TGTGCCAGCAGTGAAGGTGGGACAGGGTCCACAGATACGCAGTATTTT. It codes for CASSEGGTGSTDTQYF.

The chain is built from TRBV7-3 and TRBJ2-1; 11 bases fit TRBD2. The CDR3 consists of 14 residues. J gave up 7 bases and V 5 bases, and 4 bases lay outside the gene matches. In germline, CDR1 is SGHTA, CDR2 FQGTGA. The CDR3 DNA follows: TGTGCCAGCAGCATTAGCGGGGGGGTGAATGAGCAGTTCTTC. It specifies CASSISGGVNEQFF.

The chain has TRBV9 and TRBJ1-6; a possible D gene is TRBD1 (6 bases). This CDR3 spans 15 amino acids. V lost 3 bases and J lost 6, with 13 bases in between. The V gene's germline CDR1 is SGDLS and CDR2 YYNGEE. The CDR3 nucleotides are TGTGCCAGCAGCGAGCAGGGGCATGTTAATTCACCCCTCCACTTT. Translation: CASSEQGHVNSPLHF.

The rearrangement uses TRBV2 and TRBJ1-4; no clear D. CDR1 and CDR2 (germline): SNHLY, FYNNEI. The CDR3 runs to 14 residues. The germline V and J ends were trimmed by 5 bases and 1 base, with 8 bases remaining between them. CDR3 amino acids: CASSRQLTNEKLFF. Here the CDR3 DNA reads TGTGCCAGCAGTCGACAATTAACTAATGAAAAACTGTTTTTT.

The chain joins TRBV11-2 to TRBJ2-7; D not resolved. V lost 4 bases, J lost 4 bases, and 8 bases lay in between. CDR3 length: 12 amino acids. From germline, CDR1 is SGHAT and CDR2 FQNNGV. The CDR3 coding sequence is TGTGCCAGCAGCTACGGTGGTTACGAGCAGTACGTC. It specifies CASSYGGYEQYV.

The V gene is TRBV2, the J gene TRBJ2-5; D may correspond to TRBD1 or TRBD2 (5 bases each). The germline V and J ends were trimmed by 9 bases and 5 bases, with 19 bases remaining between them. CDR1 SNHLY and CDR2 FYNNEI come from the germline V gene. CDR3 length equals 14 residues. The CDR3 sequence is CASGGNAASETQYF. For the CDR3, the DNA is TGTGCCAGTGGGGGAAACGCGGCTAGCGAGACCCAGTACTTC.

The table lists this clone with a count of one. The CDR3 reads CASSLGQGNYGYTF. The CDR3, as DNA: TGTGCCAGCAGCTTGGGACAGGGGAACTATGGCTACACCTTC. The chain carries TRBV5-4 and TRBJ1-2; TRBD1 matches 8 bases. The CDR3 covers 14 residues. Germline lookup yields CDR1 SGHNT and CDR2 YYREEE (reference sequence). The J segment lost 2 bases and the V segment lost 0 bases, leaving 0 bases of the junction unmatched.

The chain employs TRBV3-1 (or the pseudogene TRBV3-2) and TRBJ2-3, with D unclear. CDR1 and CDR2 (germline): LGHDT, YNNKEL (reference sequence). The V end lost 0 bases, the J end lost 0 bases, and 13 bases lay between the germline ends. This CDR3 spans 17 amino acids. CDR3 in DNA: TGTGCCAGCAGCCAAGATCGGGCAGTCCTTAGCACAGATACGCAGTATTTT. Translating it yields CASSQDRAVLSTDTQYF.

The CDR3 nucleotides read TGTGCCAGCAGTGTAGAGGGCCCCACTGAAGCTTTCTTT. Its protein is CASSVEGPTEAFF. The J gene is TRBJ1-1, the V gene TRBV2; D not resolved. The CDR3 spans 13 residues. The germline CDR1 and CDR2 sequences are SNHLY and FYNNEI. V was trimmed by 4 bases and J by 4 bases, leaving 10 bases between them.

The CDR3 spells CASSMGGVGGTEAFF. The CDR3 nucleotides read TGTGCCAGTAGTATGGGAGGGGTCGGGGGGACTGAAGCTTTCTTT. This chain connects TRBV19 to TRBJ1-1, with D maybe TRBD1 (5 bases). The ends were cut back, 3 bases at V and 5 bases at J, with 16 bases in the middle. The germline V gene encodes CDR1 LNHDA and CDR2 SQIVND (reference sequence). This CDR3 spans 15 amino acids.

The chain combines TRBV10-3 with TRBJ1-1; D is undetermined. Germline CDR1 ENHRY, CDR2 SYGVKD. V was shortened by 8 bases and J by 0 bases, with 7 bases between the two germline ends. This CDR3 comprises 12 residues. The CDR3 DNA follows: TGTGCCATCTCGACGGTGAACACTGAAGCTTTCTTT. It yields the protein CAISTVNTEAFF.

The chain carries TRBV9 and TRBJ1-2; the D is unclear. Trimming left V 4 bases short and J 2 bases short, with 12 bases between. Germline CDR1 SGDLS, CDR2 YYNGEE. This CDR3 spans 14 amino acids. The CDR3 region has the DNA TGTGCCAGCAGCTCCTTGTTGGAAAACTATGGCTACACCTTC. Amino acids: CASSSLLENYGYTF.

The V gene is TRBV30, the J gene TRBJ1-6; perhaps TRBD1 as D (6 bases). Trimming shortened V by 2 bases and J by 9 bases, and 14 bases separated the two germline ends. Per germline, CDR1 GTSNPN and CDR2 SVGIG (reference sequence). The CDR3 has 14 residues. The CDR3, as DNA: TGTGCCTGGAGTACACAGGGTCTGGGTTCACCCCTCCACTTT. It is translated as CAWSTQGLGSPLHF.

The chain recombines TRBV10-3 with TRBJ1-1, with D perhaps TRBD1 (6 bases). Germline V lookup: CDR1 ENHRY, CDR2 SYGVKD. V lost 4 bases and J 5 bases, leaving 20 bases between the germline ends. CDR3 size: 16 residues. Written as DNA, the CDR3 is TGTGCCATCAGTGGAGGACAGCGAAAAGGGGGGACTGAAGCTTTCTTT. It translates to CAISGGQRKGGTEAFF.

The chain links TRBV7-2 to TRBJ1-6; 8 nucleotides line up with TRBD1. CDR1 SGHTA and CDR2 FQGNSA come from the germline V gene. This CDR3 is built from 16 residues. The trim removed 5 bases at V and 7 bases at J, leaving 10 bases unmatched. The CDR3 region is CASSLGQGFYNSPLHF. CDR3 in DNA: TGTGCCAGCAGCCTCGGACAGGGATTTTACAATTCACCCCTCCACTTT.